This T cell receptor (beta chain) was captured by sequencing in a study of Graves' ophthalmopathy and Graves' hyperthyroidism. Looking at the study overall: If no ophthalmopathy appeared within 18 months of follow-up, hyperthyroidism was termed stable.

Diagnosis was based on clinical symptoms, serum thyroxine, TRAb, thyroid ultrasound and orbital computed tomography. V shed 4 bases, J shed 5 bases, and the junction held 10 bases outside the gene matches. The CDR3 covers 15 residues. Amplified TCR beta CDR3 regions were obtained using RNA transcripts as template. An initial RT-PCR round employing HTBI primers preceded a second-round multiplex PCR. TCRdb analysed the multiplex PCR reads with MiXCR anew, one entry per CDR3 protein. The sample includes 1 million to 1.3 million distinct CDR3 sequences, about 38% of them seen just once. Study-level points and caveats: Detected in blood as well were most expanded thyroid clonotypes with frequency above 0.001. Ophthalmopathy could be told apart from stable hyperthyroidism by a 13-signature model (about 88% sensitivity, around 84% specificity).

This clonotype was detected many times. Its specificity is not known. The chain uses TRBV12-3 or TRBV12-4 and TRBJ2-7, with 8 bases matching TRBD1. This clonotype was obtained from an adult man with Graves' hyperthyroidism. The material sequenced was peripheral blood or thyroid tissue (not recorded which). The CDR3 loop reads CASSSLDRVGNEQYF. The CDR3 DNA reads as TGTGCCAGCAGTTCTCTGGACAGGGTGGGCAACGAGCAGTACTTC.